This TCR beta chain was identified during a study of read filtering for tumor transcriptome and immune sequencing. For the study at large: Mean patient age was 65.9 years, range roughly 47 to 90; 17 male, around 15 female. Whole-transcriptome libraries were prepared after DNase treatment. IR-seq gave about 3.5 to 11 million TCR reads per sample; RNA-seq gave roughly 80 to 1,300. Study findings and constraints: Dropping single-read clonotypes raised IR-seq and RNA-seq shared-clonotype correlation.

The library was built from roughly 400 ng RNA with molecular barcoded adaptors for alpha/delta and beta/gamma chains. Using its own MiXCR run on the reads, TCRdb lists one record per CDR3 protein. The sample consists of around 140,000 distinct CDR3 sequences, over 10% of them appearing once. With 5 bases removed from V and 0 bases from J, the gap between germline ends came to 11 bases. The CDR3 length is 15 residues. CDR1 and CDR2 (germline): SGHNT, YENEEA. This clonotype has a count of ten or more. Its antigen is undetermined. The gene calls are TRBV11-3 and TRBJ2-4, with D perhaps being TRBD1 or TRBD2 (5 bases each). Sequenced material: a population of CD138-negative cells sorted from bone marrow. The sequence came from a donor aged 40 or over with multiple myeloma. The CDR3 nucleotides are TGTGCCAGCAGCCCCGGGACCGTAGCCAAAAACATTCAGTACTTC. It is translated as CASSPGTVAKNIQYF.